This TCR beta chain was observed in a study of T cells expressing NK-cell markers. Study background: Each TCR beta repertoire originated in sorted T cells that were CD3+CD56+NKG2C+, CD3+CD56+NKG2C- or CD3+CD56-NKG2C+. Seven of the eight sequenced donors were classified as HCMV-seropositive, and one was classified as seronegative. Broader study findings: Whether expanded NKG2C+ T cell clones were HCMV-specific remained unclear.

Remarks on this clonotype: Its antigen is unknown.

The CDR3 is made up of 15 amino acids. Germline lookup yields CDR1 LGHDT and CDR2 YNNKEL (reference sequence). TCRdb reprocessed the 5' RACE reads, keeping one entry per CDR3 protein, no DNA. The sample yields 2,500 to 4,000 distinct CDR3 sequences, of which the top ten take up around 30%. The chain is built from TRBV3-1 and TRBJ2-3; TCRdb reports TRBD2, a call that lacks DNA to check it against. The source of this sequence is a woman aged 18 to 35 in good health. Sequenced: blood T cells: a sorted CD56 or NKG2C T cell subset, CD4+ or CD8+ T cells, or bulk PBMC T cells (not recorded which). The CDR3 sequence: CASSQYLAGGDTQYF.